This TCR beta chain was captured by sequencing in a study of blood T cell repertoires in COVID-19. Clones were sequenced by immunoSEQ multiplex PCR, and TCRdb holds only the in-frame ones, with some missing. This sample has approximately 310,000 clones, with approximately 88% found just once. V was shortened by 8 bases and J by 5 bases, with 15 bases between the two germline ends. The CDR3 loop spans 13 amino acids. Germline CDR1 reads KGHSH; CDR2 reads LQKENI. Input material: PBMCs or T cells enriched from blood (not recorded which). The TCR was taken from a man between 60 and 75 years old who had recovered from COVID-19. The genes are TRBV18 and TRBJ1-1; possibly TRBD1 for D (6 bases). Here the CDR3 DNA reads TGTGCCAGCACTATTAACAGGGCAACTGAAGCTTTCTTT. Protein product: CASTINRATEAFF.